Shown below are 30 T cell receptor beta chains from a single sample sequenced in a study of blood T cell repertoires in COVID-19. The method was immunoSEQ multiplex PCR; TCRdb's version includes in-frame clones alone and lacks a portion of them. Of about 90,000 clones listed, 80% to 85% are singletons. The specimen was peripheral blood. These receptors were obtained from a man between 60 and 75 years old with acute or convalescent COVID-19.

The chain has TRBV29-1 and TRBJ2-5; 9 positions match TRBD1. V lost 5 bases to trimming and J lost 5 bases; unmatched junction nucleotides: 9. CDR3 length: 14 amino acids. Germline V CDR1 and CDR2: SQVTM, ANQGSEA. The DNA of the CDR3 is TGCAGCGTTACCCCGGGACAGGGCACGGAGACCCAGTACTTC. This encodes CSVTPGQGTETQYF.

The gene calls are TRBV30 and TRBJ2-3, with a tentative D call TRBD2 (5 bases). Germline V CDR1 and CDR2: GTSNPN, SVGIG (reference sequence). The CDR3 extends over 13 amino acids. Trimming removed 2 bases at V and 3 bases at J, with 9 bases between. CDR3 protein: CAWSKGATDTQYF. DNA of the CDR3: TGTGCCTGGAGTAAGGGAGCGACAGATACGCAGTATTTT.

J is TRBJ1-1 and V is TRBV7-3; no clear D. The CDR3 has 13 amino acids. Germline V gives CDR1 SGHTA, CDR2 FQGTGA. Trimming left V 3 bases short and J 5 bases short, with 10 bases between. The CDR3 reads CASSFGELTEAFF. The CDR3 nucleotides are TGTGCCAGCAGCTTCGGGGAGTTGACTGAAGCTTTCTTT.

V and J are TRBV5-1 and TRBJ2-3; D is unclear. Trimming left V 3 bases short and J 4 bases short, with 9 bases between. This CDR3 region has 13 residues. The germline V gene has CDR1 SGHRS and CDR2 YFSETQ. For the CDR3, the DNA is TGCGCCAGCAGCTCCGTTTATGCAGATACGCAGTATTTT. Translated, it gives CASSSVYADTQYF.

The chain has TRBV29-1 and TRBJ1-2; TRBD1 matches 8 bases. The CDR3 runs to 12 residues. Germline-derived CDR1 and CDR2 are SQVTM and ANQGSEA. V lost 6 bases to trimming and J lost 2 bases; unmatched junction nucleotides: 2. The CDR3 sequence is CSVYRGNYGYTF. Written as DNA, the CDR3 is TGCAGCGTCTACAGGGGGAACTATGGCTACACCTTC.

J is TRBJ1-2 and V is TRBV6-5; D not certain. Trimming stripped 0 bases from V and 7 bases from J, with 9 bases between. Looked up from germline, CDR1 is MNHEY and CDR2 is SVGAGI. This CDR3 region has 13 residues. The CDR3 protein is CASSYSKGAGYTF. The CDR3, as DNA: TGTGCCAGCAGTTACTCGAAAGGAGCTGGCTACACCTTC.

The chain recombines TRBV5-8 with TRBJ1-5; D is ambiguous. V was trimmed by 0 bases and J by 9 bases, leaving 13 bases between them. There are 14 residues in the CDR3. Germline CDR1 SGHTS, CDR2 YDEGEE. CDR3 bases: TGTGCCAGCAGCTTGGGGCAGGATTATCGGCCCCAGCATTTT. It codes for CASSLGQDYRPQHF.

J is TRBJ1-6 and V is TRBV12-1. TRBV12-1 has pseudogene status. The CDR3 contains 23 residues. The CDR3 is CASRWEGSRARDVSFSYNSPLHF. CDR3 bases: TGTGCCAGCAGGTGGGAAGGGTCGAGGGCTCGGGATGTATCGTTCTCCTATAATTCACCCCTCCACTTT.

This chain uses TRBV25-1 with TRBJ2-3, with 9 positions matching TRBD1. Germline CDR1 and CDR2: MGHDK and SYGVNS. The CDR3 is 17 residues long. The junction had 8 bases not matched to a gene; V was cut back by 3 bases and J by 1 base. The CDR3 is CASSDPPGQGRTDTQYF. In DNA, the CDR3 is TGTGCCAGCAGTGATCCTCCGGGACAGGGTCGCACAGATACGCAGTATTTT.

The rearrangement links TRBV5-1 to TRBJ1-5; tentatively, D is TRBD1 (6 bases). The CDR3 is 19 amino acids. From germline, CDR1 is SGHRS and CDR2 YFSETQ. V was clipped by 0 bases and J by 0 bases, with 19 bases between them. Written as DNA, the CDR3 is TGCGCCAGCAGCTTGGTTCCCAGGGGCTCTTCCTATAGCAATCAGCCCCAGCATTTT. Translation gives CASSLVPRGSSYSNQPQHF.

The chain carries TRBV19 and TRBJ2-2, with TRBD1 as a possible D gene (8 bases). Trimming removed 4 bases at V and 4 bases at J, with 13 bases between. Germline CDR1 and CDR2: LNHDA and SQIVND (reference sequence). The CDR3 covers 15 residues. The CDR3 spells CASSTTGGVTGELFF. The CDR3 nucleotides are TGTGCCAGTAGTACCACAGGGGGGGTCACCGGGGAGCTGTTTTTT.

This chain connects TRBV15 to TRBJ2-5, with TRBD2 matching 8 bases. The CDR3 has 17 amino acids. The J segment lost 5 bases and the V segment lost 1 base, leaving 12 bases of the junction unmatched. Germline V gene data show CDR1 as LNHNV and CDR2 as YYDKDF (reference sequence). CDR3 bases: TGTGCCACCAGCAGAGCGGGGGGGAGATTTGGAGGGGAGACCCAGTACTTC. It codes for CATSRAGGRFGGETQYF.

The CDR3: CASSYQGNSNQPQHF. The CDR3 bases are TGTGCCAGCAGTTACCAGGGTAATAGCAATCAGCCCCAGCATTTT. The chain employs TRBV6-6 and TRBJ1-5; D is possibly TRBD1 (5 bases). The V gene lost 2 bases and the J gene lost 0 bases, with 8 bases spanning the gap. This CDR3 spans 15 amino acids. Germline loops: CDR1 MNHNY, CDR2 SVGAGI (reference sequence).

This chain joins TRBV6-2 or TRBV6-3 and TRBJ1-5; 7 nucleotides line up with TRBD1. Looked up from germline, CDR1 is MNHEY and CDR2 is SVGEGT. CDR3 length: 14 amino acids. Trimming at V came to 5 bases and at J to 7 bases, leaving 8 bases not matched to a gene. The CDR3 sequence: CASSTPTGTQPQHF. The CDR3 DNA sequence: TGTGCCAGCAGTACCCCGACAGGGACCCAGCCCCAGCATTTT.

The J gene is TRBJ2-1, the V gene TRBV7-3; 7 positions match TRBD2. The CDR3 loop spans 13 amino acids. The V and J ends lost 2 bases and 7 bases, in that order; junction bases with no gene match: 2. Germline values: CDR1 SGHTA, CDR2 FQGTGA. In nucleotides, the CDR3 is TGTGCCAGCAGCTTAGCACTAGCGAATGAGCAGTTCTTC. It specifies CASSLALANEQFF.

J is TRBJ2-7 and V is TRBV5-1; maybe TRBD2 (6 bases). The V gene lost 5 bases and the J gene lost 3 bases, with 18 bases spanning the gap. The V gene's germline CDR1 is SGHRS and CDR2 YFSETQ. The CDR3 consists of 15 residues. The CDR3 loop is CASRNRLSGVYEQYF. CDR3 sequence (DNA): TGCGCCAGCAGAAACCGGCTCTCGGGGGTCTACGAGCAGTACTTC.

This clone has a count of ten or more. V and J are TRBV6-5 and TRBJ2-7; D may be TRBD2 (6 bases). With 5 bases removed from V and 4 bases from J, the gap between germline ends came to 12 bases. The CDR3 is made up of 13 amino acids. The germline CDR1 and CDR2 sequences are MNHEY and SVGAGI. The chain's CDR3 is CASSLPGGYEQYF. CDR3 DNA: TGTGCCAGCAGTCTCCCCGGGGGTTACGAGCAGTACTTC.

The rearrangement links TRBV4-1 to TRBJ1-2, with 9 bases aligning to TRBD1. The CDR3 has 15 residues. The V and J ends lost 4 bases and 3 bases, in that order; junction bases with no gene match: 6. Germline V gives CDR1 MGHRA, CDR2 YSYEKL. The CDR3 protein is CASSPSTGGDYGYTF. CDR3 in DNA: TGCGCCAGCAGCCCCTCTACAGGGGGCGACTATGGCTACACCTTC.

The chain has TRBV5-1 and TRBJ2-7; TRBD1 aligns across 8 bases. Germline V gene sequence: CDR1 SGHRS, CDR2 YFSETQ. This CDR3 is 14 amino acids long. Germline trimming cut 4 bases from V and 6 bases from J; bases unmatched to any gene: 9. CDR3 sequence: CASSLKQGVPEQYF. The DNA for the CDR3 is TGCGCCAGCAGCCTCAAACAGGGGGTACCCGAGCAGTACTTC.

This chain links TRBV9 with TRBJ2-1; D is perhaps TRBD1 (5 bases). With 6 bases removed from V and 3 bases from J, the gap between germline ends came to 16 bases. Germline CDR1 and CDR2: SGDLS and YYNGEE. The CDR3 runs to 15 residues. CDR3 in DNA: TGTGCCAGCACCCCCGCCACAGGTCTCTACAATGAGCAGTTCTTC. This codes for CASTPATGLYNEQFF.

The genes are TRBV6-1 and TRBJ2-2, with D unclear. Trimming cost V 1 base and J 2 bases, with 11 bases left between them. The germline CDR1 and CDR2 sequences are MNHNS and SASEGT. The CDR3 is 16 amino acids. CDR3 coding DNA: TGTGCCAGCAGTGAAGGTGGCAGTATTAACACCGGGGAGCTGTTTTTT. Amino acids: CASSEGGSINTGELFF.

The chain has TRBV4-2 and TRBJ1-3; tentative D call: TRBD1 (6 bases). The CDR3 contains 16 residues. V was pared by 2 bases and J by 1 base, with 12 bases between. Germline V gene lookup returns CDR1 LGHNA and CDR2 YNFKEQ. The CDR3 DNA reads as TGTGCCAGCAGCCAATTACCCCAGGGGTCTGGAAACACCATATATTTT. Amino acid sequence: CASSQLPQGSGNTIYF.

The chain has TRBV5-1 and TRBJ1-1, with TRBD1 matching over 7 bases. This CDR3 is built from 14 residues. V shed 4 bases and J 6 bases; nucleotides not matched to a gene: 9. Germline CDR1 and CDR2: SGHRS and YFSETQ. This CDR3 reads CASSVRQGRAEAFF. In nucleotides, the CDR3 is TGCGCCAGCAGCGTACGACAGGGTCGGGCTGAAGCTTTCTTT.

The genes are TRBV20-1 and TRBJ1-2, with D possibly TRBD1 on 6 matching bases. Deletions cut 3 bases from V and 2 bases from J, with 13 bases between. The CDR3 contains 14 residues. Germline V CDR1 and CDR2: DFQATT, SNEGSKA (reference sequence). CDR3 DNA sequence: TGCAGTGCTAGTGCCCCCGGACAGAACTATGGCTACACCTTC. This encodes CSASAPGQNYGYTF.

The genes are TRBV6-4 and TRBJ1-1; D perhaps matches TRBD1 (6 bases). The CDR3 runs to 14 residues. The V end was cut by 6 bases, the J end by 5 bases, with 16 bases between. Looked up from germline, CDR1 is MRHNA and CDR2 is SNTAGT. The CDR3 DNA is TGTGCCAGCAGGAACACTAACAGGGATACTGAAGCTTTCTTT. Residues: CASRNTNRDTEAFF.

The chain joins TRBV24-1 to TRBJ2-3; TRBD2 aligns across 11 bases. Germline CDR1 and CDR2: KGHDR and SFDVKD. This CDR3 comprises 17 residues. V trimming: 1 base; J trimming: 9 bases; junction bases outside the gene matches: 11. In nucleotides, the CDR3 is TGTGCCACCAGTGATTTCGGTCTAGCGGGGGGATCGCGCACGCAGTATTTT. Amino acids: CATSDFGLAGGSRTQYF.

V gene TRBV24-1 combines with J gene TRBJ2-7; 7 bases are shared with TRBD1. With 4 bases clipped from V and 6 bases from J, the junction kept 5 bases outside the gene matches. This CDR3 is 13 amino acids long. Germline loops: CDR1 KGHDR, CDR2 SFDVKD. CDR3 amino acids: CATSETGTVEQYF. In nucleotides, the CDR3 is TGTGCCACCAGTGAGACCGGGACAGTCGAGCAGTACTTC.

CDR3 DNA: TGTGCCAGCAGTACAGGTGGCTATAGCAATCAGCCCCAGCATTTT. Its protein is CASSTGGYSNQPQHF. The chain joins TRBV28 to TRBJ1-5; a weak D match, TRBD1 (5 bases). The germline V and J ends were trimmed by 5 bases and 0 bases, with 11 bases remaining between them. Germline V lookup: CDR1 MDHEN, CDR2 SYDVKM. The CDR3 runs 15 residues.

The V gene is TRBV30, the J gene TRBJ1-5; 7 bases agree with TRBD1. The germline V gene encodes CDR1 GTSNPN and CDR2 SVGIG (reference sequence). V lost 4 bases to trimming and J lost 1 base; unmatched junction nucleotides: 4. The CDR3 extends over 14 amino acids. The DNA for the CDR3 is TGTGCCTGGACCCAGACAGGGAGCAATCAGCCCCAGCATTTT. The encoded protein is CAWTQTGSNQPQHF. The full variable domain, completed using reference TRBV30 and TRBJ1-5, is SQTIHQWPATLVQPVGSPLSLECTVEGTSNPNLYWYRQAAGRGLQLLFYSVGIGQISSEVPQNLSASRPQDRQFILSSKKLLLSDSGFYLCAWTQTGSNQPQHFGDGTRLSIL.

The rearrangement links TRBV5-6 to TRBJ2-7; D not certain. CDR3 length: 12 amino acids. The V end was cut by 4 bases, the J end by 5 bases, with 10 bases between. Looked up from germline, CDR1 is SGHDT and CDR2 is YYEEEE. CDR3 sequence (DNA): TGTGCCAGCAGCCTGGCTATGAACGAGCAGTACTTC. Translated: CASSLAMNEQYF.